One and the same sample provided the 27 T cell receptor beta chains below, sequenced in a study of T cells in women clearing cervical HPV infection (dated by TCRdb to 2017 to 2018). The library was prepared using the immunoSEQ multiplex PCR assay. TCRdb re-hosts the immuneACCESS table, in-frame sequences only. Its copies lack some clones; in the studies checked, an unresolved V gene accounts for under half of them, and the cause for the rest is not known. The sample's table lists a count of some 30,000 clones. Over 6.5% of the sample goes to the ten largest clones. Sequencing was performed on blood buffy coat. The receptors here all came from a woman between 18 and 69 years old with a cervical HPV16 infection that either progressed to CIN3+ or cleared (not recorded which).

A remark on this clone: The read terminates 3 residues ahead of where the CDR3 ends, so the germline J gene completes it. The chain links TRBV7-9 to TRBJ1-1; the D is unclear. This CDR3 has 11 amino acids. CDR1 is SEHNR, CDR2 FQNEAQ, per germline (reference sequence). CDR3 residues: CASSYDNRAFF. The CDR3 bases that were read are TGTGCCAGCAGCTACGACAACCGG.

In regard to this clone: Read data end 3 residues before the CDR3 end; the end is taken from the germline J gene. The chain carries TRBV7-8 and TRBJ1-5, with a weak D call TRBD1 (6 bases). CDR1 is SGHVS, CDR2 FQNEAQ, per germline. The CDR3 is 14 residues long. V was trimmed by 0 bases and J by 6 bases, leaving 9 bases between them. The chain's CDR3 is CASSLATGSQPQHF. CDR3 DNA (partial): TGTGCCAGCAGCTTAGCAACAGGGAGTCAGCCC.

Notes on this clone: The CDR3 end is not reached by the read, which stops 3 residues before it; the germline J gene fills it in. The J gene is TRBJ2-1, the V gene TRBV11-2; D perhaps matches TRBD2 (6 bases). The V end lost 5 bases, the J end lost 9 bases, and 17 bases lay between the germline ends. The CDR3 totals 14 residues. Germline CDR1 is SGHAT and CDR2 is FQNNGV. The DNA read from the CDR3 is TGTGCCAGCAGCGAGCGGGCGGGGTCCGGTGAG. Translated, it gives CASSERAGSGE. The entire CDR3 reads CASSERAGSGEQFF.

In the case of this clone: Read data end 3 residues before the CDR3 end; the end is taken from the germline J gene. V usage is TRBV19 and J usage is TRBJ1-2, with a tentative D call TRBD1 (5 bases). The germline V gene encodes CDR1 LNHDA and CDR2 SQIVND (reference sequence). The CDR3 contains 12 residues. The CDR3 spells CASSSLAGTYTF. CDR3 DNA (partial): TGTGCCAGTAGTTCCTTAGCGGGGACC.

The CDR3 here is CASSEETLEVPQHF. The part of the CDR3 DNA that was read is TGTGCCAGCAGTGAGGAGACACTGGAGGTGCCC. The V call is TRBV2, the J call TRBJ1-5; no clear D gene. Read sequence stops 3 residues before the CDR3 end, and the germline J gene provides the missing end. The CDR3 is made up of 14 amino acids. Germline loops: CDR1 SNHLY, CDR2 FYNNEI. V was cut by 3 bases and J by 9 bases, with 15 bases left in between.

The sequenced part of the CDR3 DNA is TGCGCCAGCAGCCTAAACAGGGGTGGC. Translation: CASSLNRGG. The entire CDR3 is CASSLNRGGYTF. V gene TRBV5-1 combines with J gene TRBJ1-2; 7 bases fit TRBD1. Read coverage stops 3 residues before the CDR3 terminus; the germline J gene supplies the remainder. Germline assignment: CDR1 SGHRS and CDR2 YFSETQ. The CDR3 contains 12 residues. V lost 4 bases, J lost 7 bases, and 4 bases stayed unmatched.

Concerning this clone itself: The CDR3 end lies 3 residues beyond the end of the read and is filled in from the germline J gene. The chain recombines TRBV7-7 with TRBJ2-2, with a possible D match to TRBD2 (6 bases). Germline CDR1 and CDR2: SSHAT and FNYEAQ (reference sequence). The CDR3 loop spans 16 amino acids. V lost 7 bases, J lost 1 base, and 16 bases lay in between. CDR3 DNA (partial): TGTGCCAGCACTGCCTTGCGGGGCGTGAACACCGGGGAG. Its protein is CASTALRGVNTGE. The CDR3 reads in full as CASTALRGVNTGELFF.

As concerns this clone: The read ends 3 residues shy of where the CDR3 ends; the end is completed using the germline J gene. The chain employs TRBV7-9 and TRBJ2-2, with a weak D call TRBD1 (5 bases). The V and J ends lost 2 bases and 10 bases respectively, with 14 bases between them. There are 14 residues in the CDR3. Germline-derived CDR1 and CDR2 are SEHNR and FQNEAQ (reference sequence). CDR3 DNA (partial): TGTGCCAGCAGCTTAAAGACAGTGCCTGTGGAG. It encodes CASSLKTVPVE. The full CDR3 sequence reads CASSLKTVPVELFF.

Details on this clone: The CDR3 goes on 3 residues after the read ends, and that part is filled in from the germline J gene. The chain recombines TRBV12-3 or TRBV12-4 with TRBJ1-1, with unresolved D. The CDR3 is 12 residues long. CDR3 residues: CASRSYRSEAFF. CDR3 DNA (partial): TGTGCCAGCAGAAGTTATCGGTCAGAA.

Details on this clone: The DNA ends 3 residues before the CDR3 does, and the rest of the CDR3 is filled in from the germline J gene. This chain links TRBV11-3 with TRBJ2-1; D not certain. CDR1 and CDR2 (germline): SGHNT, YENEEA. The V end was cut by 2 bases, the J end by 5 bases, with 7 bases between. CDR3 length equals 13 residues. The CDR3 protein is CASSLLINNEQFF. CDR3 DNA, as far as it was read: TGTGCCAGCAGCTTACTAATAAACAATGAG.

A note on this clone: The CDR3 end lies 3 residues beyond the end of the read and is filled in from the germline J gene. This chain links TRBV20-1 with TRBJ2-7, with a possible D match to TRBD2 (6 bases). The germline V and J ends were trimmed by 2 bases and 3 bases, with 14 bases remaining between them. CDR3 length: 14 residues. CDR1 and CDR2 from the germline V gene are DFQATT and SNEGSKA (reference sequence). Partial CDR3 DNA: TGCAGTGCTAGAAAAAGGGGACTTTACTACGAG. Protein: CSARKRGLYYE. The whole CDR3 is CSARKRGLYYEQYF.

CDR3 DNA, as far as it was read: TGCGCCAGCAGCCAAGTGGCCGGGGATAATGAAAAA. Encoded protein: CASSQVAGDNEK. The CDR3 as a whole reads CASSQVAGDNEKLFF. V and J are TRBV4-1 and TRBJ1-4, with unresolved D. The read terminates 3 residues before the CDR3 end, so the remaining end is supplied by the germline J gene. Trimming shortened V by 1 base and J by 4 bases, and 10 bases separated the two germline ends. Germline V gives CDR1 MGHRA, CDR2 YSYEKL. The CDR3 is made up of 15 amino acids.

CDR3 sequence reads: CASSESPQGGYTF. Partial CDR3 DNA: TGTGCCAGCAGTGAGAGCCCTCAGGGCGGC. The genes are TRBV2 and TRBJ1-2; TRBD1 might be the D (5 bases). Sequencing ends 3 residues short of the CDR3 end; the germline J gene provides the rest. This CDR3 spans 13 amino acids. Germline V lookup: CDR1 SNHLY, CDR2 FYNNEI.

Remarks on this clone: The observed sequence ends 3 residues before the CDR3 terminus, with the missing tail filled in from the germline J gene. The chain links TRBV18 to TRBJ1-2; D gene ambiguous. This CDR3 region has 16 residues. Germline assignment: CDR1 KGHSH and CDR2 LQKENI. CDR3 residues: CASSPSRFFPYNDYTF. The CDR3 DNA, read in part, is TGTGCCAGCTCACCGTCTAGATTCTTCCCATACAATGAC. Combining the CDR3 with reference TRBV18 and TRBJ1-2 gives the whole variable domain NAGVMQNPRHLVRRRGQEARLRCSPMKGHSHVYWYRQLPEEGLKFMVYLQKENIIDESGMPKERFSAEFPKEGPSILRIQQVVRGDSAAYFCASSPSRFFPYNDYTFGSGTRLTVV.

Worth noting for this clone: The read ends 3 residues before the CDR3 terminus; that terminus is restored from the germline J gene. This rearrangement joins TRBV23-1 to TRBJ2-3; a possible D gene is TRBD2 (5 bases). TRBV23-1 is labeled an ORF, and its function is uncertain. This CDR3 region has 16 residues. Trimming removed 0 bases from V and 0 bases from J, with 10 bases in between. CDR3 region: CASSQSPRTSTDTQYF. The part of the CDR3 DNA that was read is TGCGCCAGCAGTCAATCCCCCAGGACTAGCACAGATACG.

About this clone: The read halts 3 residues ahead of the CDR3 end, with the missing end drawn from the germline J gene. The chain is built from TRBV2 and TRBJ1-2; 8 bases agree with TRBD1. This CDR3 has 16 residues. Germline loops: CDR1 SNHLY, CDR2 FYNNEI. Incomplete CDR3 DNA: TGTGCCAGCAGTGGGAAGGACAGGGAGGAAGGCGACGAC. Protein product: CASSGKDREEGDD. From start to end, the CDR3 is CASSGKDREEGDDYTF.

Points on this clone: The read stops 3 residues short of the end of the CDR3; the missing end is completed from the germline J gene. The gene calls are TRBV7-9 and TRBJ2-7, with D possibly TRBD1 on 5 matching bases. The germline V and J ends were trimmed by 5 bases and 3 bases, with 17 bases remaining between them. This CDR3 comprises 15 residues. The germline V gene encodes CDR1 SEHNR and CDR2 FQNEAQ (reference sequence). CDR3 DNA (partial): TGTGCCAGCAGCGCCTCGTTGGGCAGGGTCTACGAG. Translated: CASSASLGRVYE. The entire CDR3 protein reads CASSASLGRVYEQYF.

On this clone itself: The CDR3 goes on 3 residues after the read ends, and that part is filled in from the germline J gene. The J gene is TRBJ1-2, the V gene TRBV2; D is unresolved. CDR3 size: 15 residues. Germline CDR1 and CDR2: SNHLY and FYNNEI. The CDR3 DNA, read in part, is TGTGCCAGCAGTGATAAGCGGCCAAGCACAGATACC. It is translated as CASSDKRPSTDT. The full CDR3 sequence reads CASSDKRPSTDTYTF. Drawing the rest from reference TRBV2 and TRBJ1-2, the complete variable domain is EPEVTQTPSHQVTQMGQEVILRCVPISNHLYFYWYRQILGQKVEFLVSFYNNEISEKSEIFDDQFSVERPDGSNFTLKIRSTKLEDSAMYFCASSDKRPSTDTYTFGSGTRLTVV.

Regarding this clone: The CDR3 end lies 3 residues beyond the end of the read and is filled in from the germline J gene. The rearrangement uses TRBV14 and TRBJ2-5; a possible D gene is TRBD2 (5 bases). This CDR3 spans 15 amino acids. Looked up from germline, CDR1 is SGHDN and CDR2 is FVKESK. V lost 0 bases, J lost 2 bases, and 10 bases lay in between. The CDR3 here is CASSQDGAVQETQYF. The CDR3 bases that were read are TGTGCCAGCAGCCAAGACGGAGCGGTTCAAGAGACC.

Concerning this clone itself: The observed sequence ends 3 residues before the CDR3 terminus, with the missing tail filled in from the germline J gene. This rearrangement joins TRBV10-1 to TRBJ2-1, with 13 bases lining up with TRBD2. The trim removed 3 bases at V and 4 bases at J, leaving 3 bases unmatched. The CDR3 loop spans 16 amino acids. The germline gives CDR1 WNHNN, CDR2 SYGVQD (reference sequence). The CDR3 loop is CASSDGLAGVYNEQFF. Incomplete CDR3 DNA: TGCGCCAGCAGTGACGGACTAGCGGGGGTATACAATGAG.

Turning to this clone: The read finishes 3 residues shy of the CDR3 end, and the germline J gene is used to complete it. V is TRBV28 and J is TRBJ2-7; D is ambiguous. V dropped 3 bases and J dropped 4 bases, with 4 bases sitting between them. This CDR3 is built from 11 residues. Germline V gene lookup returns CDR1 MDHEN and CDR2 SYDVKM. The CDR3 reads CASSFMYEQYF. CDR3 bases read: TGTGCCAGCAGTTTTATGTACGAG.

Turning to this clone: Sequencing ends 3 residues short of the CDR3 end; the germline J gene provides the rest. V and J are TRBV2 and TRBJ1-1; TRBD1 might be the D (6 bases). The CDR3 has 14 amino acids. The germline CDR1 and CDR2 sequences are SNHLY and FYNNEI. Trimming removed 5 bases from V and 2 bases from J, with 12 bases in between. The CDR3 DNA, read in part, is TGTGCCAGCAGTTTACGACAGGCCAACACTGAA. As protein: CASSLRQANTE. The whole CDR3 region reads CASSLRQANTEAFF.

Note on this clone: The sequence runs out 3 residues before the end of the CDR3; the remainder is reconstructed from the germline J gene. This chain connects TRBV5-1 to TRBJ2-7; perhaps TRBD1 as D (5 bases). V lost 6 bases, J lost 5 bases, and 21 bases lay in between. CDR3 length equals 15 residues. Germline-derived CDR1 and CDR2 are SGHRS and YFSETQ. CDR3 loop: CASTVPRVKKNEQYF. CDR3 bases read: TGCGCCAGCACCGTCCCCAGGGTAAAGAAAAACGAG.

Comments on this clone: The DNA ends 3 residues before the CDR3 does, and the rest of the CDR3 is filled in from the germline J gene. The chain carries TRBV19 and TRBJ1-1; the match to TRBD1 covers 7 bases. CDR1 LNHDA and CDR2 SQIVND come from the germline V gene (reference sequence). CDR3 length equals 12 residues. The CDR3 DNA, read in part, is TGTGCCAGTAGTGGGACAGACAGCAAA. It specifies CASSGTDSK. Given in full, the CDR3 is CASSGTDSKAFF.

Concerning this clone itself: The DNA ends 3 residues before the CDR3 does, and the rest of the CDR3 is filled in from the germline J gene. The chain combines TRBV29-1 with TRBJ2-7; D is possibly TRBD1 (6 bases). Trimming removed 0 bases from V and 0 bases from J, with 9 bases in between. The CDR3 covers 14 residues. Germline-derived CDR1 and CDR2 are SQVTM and ANQGSEA. CDR3 in amino acids: CSVEEGQSSYEQYF. The CDR3 DNA, read in part, is TGCAGCGTTGAAGAGGGACAAAGCTCCTACGAG.

Comments on this clone: The missing CDR3 end, 3 residues past where the read stops, is filled in from the germline J gene. The chain links TRBV4-1 to TRBJ2-7; TRBD2 aligns across 9 bases. Germline CDR1 and CDR2: MGHRA and YSYEKL. CDR3 length: 16 amino acids. Losses at the gene ends were 0 bases for V and 3 bases for J; bases not matched to a gene: 6. The CDR3 protein is CASSQELSGRIYEQYF. The DNA read from the CDR3 is TGCGCCAGCAGCCAAGAGTTAAGCGGGAGGATCTACGAG.

Regarding this clone: The CDR3 extends 3 residues past the end of the read, so its final part is completed from the germline J gene. This chain links TRBV6-1 with TRBJ1-1, with 7 bases matching TRBD1. The CDR3 is made up of 14 amino acids. Per germline, CDR1 MNHNS and CDR2 SASEGT. V shed 4 bases and J 7 bases; nucleotides not matched to a gene: 9. CDR3 bases read: TGTGCCAGCAGTGCTAGAGACAGGGCTCTTGAA. Its protein product is CASSARDRALE. The whole CDR3 is CASSARDRALEAFF.